This T cell receptor (beta chain) emerged from a study of metastatic and nonmetastatic thyroid tumors. Background on the study: Across blood and tumor or nodule tissue, repertoires from malignant and benign thyroid patients were compared with one another. Study-wide results and caveats: Reports indicated that malignant thyroid tumors showed significantly higher TCR beta diversity than benign nodules did, in blood and tumor.

Prior to thyroid surgery, none of the patients had received any treatment. Authors' methods: Clinicopathological groups differed in CDR3, with these differences serving to build a distant-metastasis classifier for papillary thyroid cancer. TCRdb reanalyzed the PCR reads with MiXCR. The V and J calls, along with clone size, are taken from TCRdb and not from the paper's own processing. Of approximately 13,000 clones detected, more than 10% appear once; the ten largest clones hold about 14%. This clone was counted ten times or more. Its antigen is unknown. The CDR3 loop spans 14 amino acids. V lost 7 bases to trimming and J lost 0 bases, with 10 bases between them. Per the germline V gene, CDR1 is SNHLY and CDR2 is FYNNEI.

V is TRBV2 and J is TRBJ1-5; D gene ambiguous. The source of this sequence is a female donor with papillary thyroid cancer or a benign thyroid nodule (not recorded which). Some clones in this sample may be carry-over from other donors' samples. The specimen sequenced was blood. The DNA for the CDR3 is TGTGCCAGCACCACCCATGATAGCAATCAGCCCCAGCATTTT. This encodes CASTTHDSNQPQHF.